This is a list of T cell receptor beta chains from one sample in a study of metastatic and nonmetastatic thyroid tumors. TCRdb re-analyzed the PCR reads using MiXCR. The table has 7,500 to 10,000 clones, about 40% seen once; the top ten hold under 25%. Source material: tumor tissue. The receptors derive from a female donor with papillary thyroid cancer or a benign thyroid nodule (not recorded which). Some clones in this sample may be carry-over from other donors' samples. CDR3s include the opening cysteine and the closing phenylalanine or tryptophan. The order of the fields is D gene, J gene, V gene, clone size, CDR3 DNA, CDR3 protein. The D gene is left open where the match is weak. A clone size is listed for some rows: how often the clone was seen (once, few, many), or a class if it is expanded.

>TRBD1|TRBJ1-4|TRBV7-2|medium-sized
TGTGCCAGCAGTTTCACGACAGGGTTAGGAGAAAAACTGTTTTTT
CASSFTTGLGEKLFF
>TRBD1|TRBJ1-2|TRBV7-2|.
TGTGCCAGCAGCTTATCGGGCAGGGGGCTTGGAGGCTACACCTTC
CASSLSGRGLGGYTF
>.|TRBJ1-1|TRBV14|.
TGTGCCAGCAGCGCCCCTGGCGGGGAAGCTTTCTTT
CASSAPGGEAFF
>.|TRBJ2-7|TRBV2|few
TGTGCCAGCAGGGCCGGGACTTTCCCCTACGAGCAGTACTTC
CASRAGTFPYEQYF
>.|TRBJ2-7|TRBV20-1|.
TGCAGTGCTATTTCGGACGGGACCTACGAGCAGTACTTC
CSAISDGTYEQYF
>TRBD1|TRBJ1-1|TRBV5-4|many
TGTGCCAGCAGCCTCGGGACAGGGGGCACTAACACTGAAGCTTTCTTT
CASSLGTGGTNTEAFF
>TRBD2|TRBJ2-7|TRBV30|.
TGTGCCTGGAGTGGGGGAAGGCGGGGGGGCTCCTACGAGCAGTACTTC
CAWSGGRRGGSYEQYF
>.|TRBJ1-4|TRBV6-1|.
TGTGCCAGCAGAGCTAGTACCCCAACTAATGAAAAACTGTTTTTT
CASRASTPTNEKLFF
>.|TRBJ1-1|TRBV13|.
TGTGCCAGCAGCTTAGGAAGGGGGAGCACTGAAGCTTTCTTT
CASSLGRGSTEAFF
>.|TRBJ1-5|TRBV28|few
TGTGCCAGCAGTTTATTACGGGCTACTCAGCCCCAGCATTTT
CASSLLRATQPQHF
>.|TRBJ2-7|TRBV7-3|.
TGTGCCAGCAGCCCAAACGGAGGGTACGAGCAGTACTTC
CASSPNGGYEQYF
>.|TRBJ2-7|TRBV6-1|few
TGTGCCAGCAGAGGGGGGAGCTCCTACGAGCAGTACTTC
CASRGGSSYEQYF
>.|TRBJ2-2|TRBV28|few
TGTGCCAGCAGTCCCCGTCACACCGGGGAGCTGTTTTTT
CASSPRHTGELFF
>.|TRBJ2-2|TRBV2|.
TGTGCCAGCAGCGAAGGCAGGGCTGGAGTGACCGGGGAGCTGTTTTTT
CASSEGRAGVTGELFF
>TRBD2|TRBJ2-7|TRBV19|few
TGTGCCAGTAGTATCGGCGGGAGACGGTACGAGCAGTACTTC
CASSIGGRRYEQYF
>.|TRBJ2-6|TRBV2|.
TGTGCCGGCAGGAGGGACAGCTCTGGGTCCAACGTCCTGACTTTC
CAGRRDSSGSNVLTF